The entry that follows covers one T cell receptor (beta chain) sequence. Sequencing was performed with immunoSEQ multiplex PCR; in TCRdb, only in-frame clones are kept and a portion is missing. The table has roughly 650,000 clones, approximately 96% seen once. In the naive CD8 group, cells lacked CD45RO and were positively selected for CCR7, so terminally differentiated effector memory CD45RA+ cells were left out. Participating donors were healthy, HIV-negative adults free of recent acute infections or vaccinations. V was clipped by 8 bases and J by 5 bases, with 15 bases between them. The CDR3 is made up of 13 amino acids. The germline CDR1 and CDR2 sequences are MGHRA and YSYEKL. The data belong to a study of shared clonotypes between healthy human individuals.

The sequencing sample was made of naive CD8+ T cells sorted from blood. The clonotype comes from a woman between 25 and 40 years old in good health. The chain links TRBV4-1 to TRBJ2-5; a possible D gene is TRBD2 (6 bases). The CDR3 sequence is CASPRGSQETQYF. Here the CDR3 DNA reads TGCGCCAGCCCGCGGGGTAGTCAGGAGACCCAGTACTTC.